This entry lists 3 T cell receptor beta chains sequenced from one sample in a study of T cell repertoires in cytomegalovirus infection. Via MiXCR, TCRdb re-called the reads, giving one row per CDR3 protein. Among 450,000 to 650,000 distinct CDR3 sequences listed, around 27% were seen once. Sequencing was performed on PBMCs. The source of these receptors is a human donor in good health (CMV status not recorded). Some clones in this sample may be carry-over from other donors' samples.

This clonotype was detected many times. The chain recombines TRBV7-9 with TRBJ1-2; 7 positions match TRBD1. Germline V CDR1 and CDR2: SEHNR, FQNEAQ (reference sequence). The V gene end was trimmed by 3 bases and the J gene end by 8 bases; junction bases not matched to a gene: 9. The CDR3 contains 14 residues. CDR3 coding DNA: TGTGCCAGCAGCTTTTTTGACAGGGAGGTCGGCTACACCTTC. Translated, it gives CASSFFDREVGYTF.

V is TRBV29-1 and J is TRBJ2-1, with 10 bases fitting TRBD2. This CDR3 has 16 amino acids. V shed 0 bases and J 7 bases; nucleotides not matched to a gene: 9. Germline loops: CDR1 SQVTM, CDR2 ANQGSEA. The CDR3, as DNA: TGCAGCGTTGAAGAGCGCGCTAGCGGGAGATGGAATGAGCAGTTCTTC. This translates into CSVEERASGRWNEQFF.

This clonotype was seen at least ten times. The chain couples TRBV7-3 to TRBJ2-1; no firm D call. This CDR3 comprises 13 residues. The germline V gene encodes CDR1 SGHTA and CDR2 FQGTGA. V gave up 3 bases and J gave up 4 bases, with 7 bases separating them. DNA of the CDR3: TGTGCCAGCAGCTTTTCCGGGTACAATGAGCAGTTCTTC. Translating gives CASSFSGYNEQFF.